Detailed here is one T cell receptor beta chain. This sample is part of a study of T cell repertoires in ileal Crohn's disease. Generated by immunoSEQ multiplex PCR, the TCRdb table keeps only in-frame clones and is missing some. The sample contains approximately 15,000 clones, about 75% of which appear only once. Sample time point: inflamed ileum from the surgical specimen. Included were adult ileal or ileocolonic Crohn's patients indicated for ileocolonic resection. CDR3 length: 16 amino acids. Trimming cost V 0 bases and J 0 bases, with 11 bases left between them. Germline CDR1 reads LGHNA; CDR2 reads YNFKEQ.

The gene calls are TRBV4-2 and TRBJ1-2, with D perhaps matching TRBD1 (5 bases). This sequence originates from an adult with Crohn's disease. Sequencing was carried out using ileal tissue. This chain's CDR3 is CASSQDTGNSNYGYTF. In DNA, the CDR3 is TGTGCCAGCAGCCAAGACACAGGAAACTCTAACTATGGCTACACCTTC.